The clone carrying this T cell receptor (beta chain) was counted only a few times. Its antigen is not identified. This sample holds PBMCs from around 9.9 ml fresh peripheral blood. Germline CDR1 SGHTA, CDR2 FQGTGA. The ends lost 5 bases at V and 4 bases at J; junction bases unmatched: 10. This CDR3 has 16 residues. The sample belongs to a study of T cells in Graves' hyperthyroidism and ophthalmopathy. Study-level background: The blood sample was taken at first diagnosis, before treatment began. Study-wide results and caveats: Patients with ophthalmopathy were separated from those with stable hyperthyroidism by a 13 V-J model. The model's output predicted ophthalmopathy at a median of about 6.5 months prior to onset.

Regions amplified from RNA transcripts were the TCR beta CDR3 regions. The TCR CDR3 first-round RT-PCR relied on the HTBI primer set. TCRdb reanalysed the multiplex PCR reads using MiXCR and keeps one entry per CDR3 protein. The top ten hold approximately 13% of the sample, which has hundreds of thousands of distinct CDR3 sequences, about 14% seen once. This chain links TRBV7-3 with TRBJ1-2; 10 nucleotides line up with TRBD1. This receptor was taken from a woman in her forties or fifties with Graves' ophthalmopathy. Sequencing used blood. The CDR3 spells CASSRDRGRGGYGYTF. The CDR3 DNA follows: TGTGCCAGCAGCCGGGACAGGGGCCGTGGTGGCTATGGCTACACCTTC.